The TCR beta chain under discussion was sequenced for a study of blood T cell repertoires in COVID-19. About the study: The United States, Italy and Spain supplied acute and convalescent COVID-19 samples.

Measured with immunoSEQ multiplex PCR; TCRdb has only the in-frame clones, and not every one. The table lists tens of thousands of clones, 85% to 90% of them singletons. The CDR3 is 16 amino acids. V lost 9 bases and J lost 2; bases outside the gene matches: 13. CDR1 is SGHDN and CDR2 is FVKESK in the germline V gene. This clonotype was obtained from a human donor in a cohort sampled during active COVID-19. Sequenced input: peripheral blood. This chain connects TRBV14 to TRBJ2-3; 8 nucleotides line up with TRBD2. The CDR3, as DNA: TGTGCCAGAGTACCGGGGGGGCGGGAAAACACAGATACGCAGTATTTT. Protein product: CARVPGGRENTDTQYF.